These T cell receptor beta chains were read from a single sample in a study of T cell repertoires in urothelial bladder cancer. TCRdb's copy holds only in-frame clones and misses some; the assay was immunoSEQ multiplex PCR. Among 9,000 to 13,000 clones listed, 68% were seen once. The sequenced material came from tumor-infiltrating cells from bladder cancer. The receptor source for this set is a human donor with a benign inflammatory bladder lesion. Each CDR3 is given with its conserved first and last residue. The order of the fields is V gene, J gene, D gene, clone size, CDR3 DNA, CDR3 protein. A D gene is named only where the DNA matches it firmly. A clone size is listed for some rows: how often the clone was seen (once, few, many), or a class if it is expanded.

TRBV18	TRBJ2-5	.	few	TGTGCCAGCTCACCAGTCTACCAGCAGGAGACCCAGTACTTC	CASSPVYQQETQYF
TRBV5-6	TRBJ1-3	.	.	TGTGCCAGCAGCTTGTATTCGGCGGTAAGGAGGTCTGGAAACACCATATATTTT	CASSLYSAVRRSGNTIYF
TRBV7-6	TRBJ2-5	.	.	TGTGCCAGCAGCGGAGCAGGGCCGAAAGAGACCCAGTACTTC	CASSGAGPKETQYF
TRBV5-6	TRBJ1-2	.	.	TGTGCCAGCAGCTTCTATGGTGGCTACACCTTC	CASSFYGGYTF
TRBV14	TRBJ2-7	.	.	TGTCCTACCGGGACAAACAACTACGAGCAGTACTTC	CPTGTNNYEQYF
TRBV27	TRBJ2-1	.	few	TGTGCCAGCAGTCTAGCCCGCAGGCCGAACAATGAGCAGTTCTTC	CASSLARRPNNEQFF
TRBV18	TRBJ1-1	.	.	TGTGCCAGCTCCGCCGCGCAGAACACTGAAGCTTTCTTT	CASSAAQNTEAFF
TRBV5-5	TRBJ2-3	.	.	TGTGCCAGCAGCCAGGCGCCAGATACGCAGTATTTT	CASSQAPDTQYF
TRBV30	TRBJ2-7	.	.	TGTGCCTGGAGTGTCGGTGGCCCGATCAGAGGCTACGAGCAGTACTTC	CAWSVGGPIRGYEQYF
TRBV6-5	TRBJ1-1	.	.	TGTGCCAGCAGTTACTCGTCTAAAGGCCCGCTATCAGAAGCTTTCTTT	CASSYSSKGPLSEAFF
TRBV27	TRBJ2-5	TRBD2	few	TGTGCCAGCAGTTCTAGTAAGCGGGGGGGCGCAGAGACCCAGTACTTC	CASSSSKRGGAETQYF
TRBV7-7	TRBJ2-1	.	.	TGTGCCAGCAGCTTCGGCGGGGTCGGGGAGCAGTTCTTC	CASSFGGVGEQFF
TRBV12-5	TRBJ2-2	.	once	TGTGCTAGTGGTCCCGGAGGGACAGCGAACACCGGGGAGCTGTTTTTT	CASGPGGTANTGELFF
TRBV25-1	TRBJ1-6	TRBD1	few	TGTGCCAGCAGTTGGGACAGGGACGGATCACCCCTCCACTTT	CASSWDRDGSPLHF
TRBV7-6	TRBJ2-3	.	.	TGTGCCAGCAGCTCCTCAGATACGCAGTATTTT	CASSSSDTQYF
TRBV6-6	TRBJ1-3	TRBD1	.	TGTGCCAGCAGTCGGGGGACAGGGGCTGGAAACACCATATATTTT	CASSRGTGAGNTIYF
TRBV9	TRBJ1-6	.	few	TGTGCCAGCAACCGGGACGGTGATAATTCACCCCTCCACTTT	CASNRDGDNSPLHF
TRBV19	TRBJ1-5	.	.	TGTGCCAGTAGCCCCCGACAGGCTTATAGCAATCAGCCCCAGCATTTT	CASSPRQAYSNQPQHF
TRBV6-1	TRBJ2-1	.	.	TGTGCCAGCAGTGAAATTACTTGGTTGAGTAATGAGCAGTTCTTC	CASSEITWLSNEQFF
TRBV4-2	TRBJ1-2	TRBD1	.	TGTGCCAGCAGCCAAGAAATCTCCGACAGGGGCCATGGCTACACCTTC	CASSQEISDRGHGYTF
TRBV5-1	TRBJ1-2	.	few	TGCGCCAGCAGCGATCGTACAGGAACTAACTATGGCTACACCTTC	CASSDRTGTNYGYTF
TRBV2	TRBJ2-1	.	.	TGTGCCAGCAGGGGGCGATCCGACTACAATGAGCAGTTCTTC	CASRGRSDYNEQFF
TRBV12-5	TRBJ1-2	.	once	TGTGCTAGTGGTTTGGCAGCAACCTCTGGGAGGTTCCCGTCTGGCTACACCTTC	CASGLAATSGRFPSGYTF
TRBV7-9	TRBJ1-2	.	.	TGTGCCAGCAGCCTCTCCTATGGCTACACCTTC	CASSLSYGYTF
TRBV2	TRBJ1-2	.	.	TGTGCCAGCAGGGACCCGTTACGGGACATCGGACCCAATTATGGCTACACCTTC	CASRDPLRDIGPNYGYTF
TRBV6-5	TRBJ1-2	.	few	TGTGCCAGCAGTGCAAGGGGCTATGGCTACACCTTC	CASSARGYGYTF
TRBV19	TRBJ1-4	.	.	TGTGCCAGTACCAACAGGGTTGACGAAAAACTGTTTTTT	CASTNRVDEKLFF
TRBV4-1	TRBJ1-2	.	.	TGCGCCAGCAGCCAAGCCCCCCTGTCGGACTATGGCTACACCTTC	CASSQAPLSDYGYTF
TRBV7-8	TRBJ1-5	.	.	TGTGCCAGCAGCTCCCTTGGGAGCAATCAGCCCCAGCATTTT	CASSSLGSNQPQHF
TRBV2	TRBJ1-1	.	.	TGTGCCAGCAGTCTTGGGGGGGAAGCTTTCTTT	CASSLGGEAFF
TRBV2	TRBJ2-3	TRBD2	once	TGTGCCAGCAGTCCCGGGACTAGTTTCACAGATACGCAGTATTTT	CASSPGTSFTDTQYF